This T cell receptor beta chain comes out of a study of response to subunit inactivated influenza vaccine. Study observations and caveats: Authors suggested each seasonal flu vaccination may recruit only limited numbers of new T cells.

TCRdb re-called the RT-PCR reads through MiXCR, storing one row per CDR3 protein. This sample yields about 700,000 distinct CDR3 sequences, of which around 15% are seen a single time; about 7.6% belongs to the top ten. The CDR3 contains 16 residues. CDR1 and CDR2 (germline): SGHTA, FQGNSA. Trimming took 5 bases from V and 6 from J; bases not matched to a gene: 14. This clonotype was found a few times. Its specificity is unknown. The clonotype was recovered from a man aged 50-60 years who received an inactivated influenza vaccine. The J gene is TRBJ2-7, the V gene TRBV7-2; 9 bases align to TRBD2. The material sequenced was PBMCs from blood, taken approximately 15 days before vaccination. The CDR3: CASSRALMAGGIEQYF. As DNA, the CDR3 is TGTGCCAGCAGCCGAGCCCTAATGGCGGGAGGGATCGAGCAGTACTTC.